This record covers a single T cell receptor beta chain. What it binds is unknown. The sample comes from a study of T cell responses to AZD1222 COVID-19 vaccine. Study findings and constraints: Vaccine-associated CD4 TCRs ranged over spike, dominating at 160-218 and 743-854.

Profiling relied on immunoSEQ multiplex PCR, and the TCRdb table lists in-frame clones only, not all of them. The table lists 120,000 to 150,000 clones, 85% to 95% of them singletons, with around 10% in the top ten. Pooled together were second doses at about 4 or about 12 weeks. The germline V gene encodes CDR1 LGHNA and CDR2 YNFKEQ. This CDR3 region has 14 residues. V shed 0 bases and J shed 6 bases, with 9 bases lying between them. The receptor was isolated from an adult who received the AZD1222 COVID-19 vaccine. The chain carries TRBV4-2 and TRBJ2-1, with D possibly matching TRBD1 (5 bases). The starting material was peripheral blood, obtained 28 days after the second AZD1222 dose. CDR3 protein: CASSQDSGLNEQFF. CDR3 DNA sequence: TGTGCCAGCAGCCAAGATTCAGGGCTCAATGAGCAGTTCTTC.